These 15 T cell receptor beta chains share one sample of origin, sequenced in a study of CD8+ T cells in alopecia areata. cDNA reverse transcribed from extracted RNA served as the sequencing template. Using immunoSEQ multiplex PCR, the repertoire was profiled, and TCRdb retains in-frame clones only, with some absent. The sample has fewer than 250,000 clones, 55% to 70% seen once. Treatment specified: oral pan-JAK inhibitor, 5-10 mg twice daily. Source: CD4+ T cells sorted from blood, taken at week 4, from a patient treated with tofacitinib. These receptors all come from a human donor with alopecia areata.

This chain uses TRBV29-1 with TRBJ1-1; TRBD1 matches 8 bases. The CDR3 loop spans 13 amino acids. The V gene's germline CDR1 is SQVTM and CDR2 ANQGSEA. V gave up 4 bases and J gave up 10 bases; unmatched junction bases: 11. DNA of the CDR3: TGCAGCGTTGTGTCAGGGGGCCGCGGTCTAGCTTTCTTT. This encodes CSVVSGGRGLAFF.

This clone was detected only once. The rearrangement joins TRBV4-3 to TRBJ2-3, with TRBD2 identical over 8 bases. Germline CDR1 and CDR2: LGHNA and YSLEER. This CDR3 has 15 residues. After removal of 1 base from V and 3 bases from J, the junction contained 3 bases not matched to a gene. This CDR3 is CASSQGSGVTDTQYF. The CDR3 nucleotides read TGCGCCAGCAGCCAAGGTAGCGGGGTAACAGATACGCAGTATTTT.

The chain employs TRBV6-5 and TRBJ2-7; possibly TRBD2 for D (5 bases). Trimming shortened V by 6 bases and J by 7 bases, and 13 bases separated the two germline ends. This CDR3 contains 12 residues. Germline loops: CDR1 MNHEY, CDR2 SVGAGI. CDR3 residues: CASRGGGLEQYF. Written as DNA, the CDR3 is TGTGCCAGCAGGGGTGGCGGGCTGGAGCAGTACTTC.

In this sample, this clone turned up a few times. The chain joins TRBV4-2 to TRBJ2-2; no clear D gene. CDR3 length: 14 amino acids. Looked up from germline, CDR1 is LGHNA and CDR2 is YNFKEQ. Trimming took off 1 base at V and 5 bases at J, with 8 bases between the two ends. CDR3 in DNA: TGTGCCAGCAGCCAAGTTACGCTAACCGGGGAGCTGTTTTTT. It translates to CASSQVTLTGELFF.

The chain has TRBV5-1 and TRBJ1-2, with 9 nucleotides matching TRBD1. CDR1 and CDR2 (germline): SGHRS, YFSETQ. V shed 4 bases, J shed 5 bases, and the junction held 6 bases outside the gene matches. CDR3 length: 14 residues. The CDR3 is CASSGSDRGYGYTF. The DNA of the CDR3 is TGCGCCAGCAGCGGCTCTGACAGGGGGTATGGCTACACCTTC.

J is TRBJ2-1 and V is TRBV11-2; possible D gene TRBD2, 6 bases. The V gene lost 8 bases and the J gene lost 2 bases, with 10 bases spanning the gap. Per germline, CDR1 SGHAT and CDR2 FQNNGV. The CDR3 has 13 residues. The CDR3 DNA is TGTGCCAGCGAGCCGGGAGCCTACAATGAGCAGTTCTTC. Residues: CASEPGAYNEQFF.

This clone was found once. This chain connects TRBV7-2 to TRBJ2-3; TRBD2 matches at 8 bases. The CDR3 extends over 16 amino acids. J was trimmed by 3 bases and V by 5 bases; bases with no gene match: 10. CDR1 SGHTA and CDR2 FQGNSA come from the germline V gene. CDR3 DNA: TGTGCCAGCAGCCTGGGCGCCGGGAGGGAAACAGATACGCAGTATTTT. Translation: CASSLGAGRETDTQYF.

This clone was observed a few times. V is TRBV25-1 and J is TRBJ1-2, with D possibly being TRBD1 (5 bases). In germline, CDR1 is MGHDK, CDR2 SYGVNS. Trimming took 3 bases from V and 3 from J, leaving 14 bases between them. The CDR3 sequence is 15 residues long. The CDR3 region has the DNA TGTGCCAGCAGTGACTCCGGGACTTCGTACTATGGCTACACCTTC. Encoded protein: CASSDSGTSYYGYTF.

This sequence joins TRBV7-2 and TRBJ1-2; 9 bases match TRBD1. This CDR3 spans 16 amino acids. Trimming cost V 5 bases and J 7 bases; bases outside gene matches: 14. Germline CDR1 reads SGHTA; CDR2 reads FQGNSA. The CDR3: CASSLRLQGAVSGYTF. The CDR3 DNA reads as TGTGCCAGCAGCCTACGACTACAGGGGGCTGTAAGTGGCTACACCTTC.

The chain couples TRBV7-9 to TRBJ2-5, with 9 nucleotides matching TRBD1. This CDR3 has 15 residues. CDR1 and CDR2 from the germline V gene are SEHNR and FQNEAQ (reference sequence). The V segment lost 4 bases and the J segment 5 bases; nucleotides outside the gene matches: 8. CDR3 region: CASSWDRAGTETQYF. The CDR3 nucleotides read TGTGCCAGCAGCTGGGACAGGGCGGGTACGGAGACCCAGTACTTC.

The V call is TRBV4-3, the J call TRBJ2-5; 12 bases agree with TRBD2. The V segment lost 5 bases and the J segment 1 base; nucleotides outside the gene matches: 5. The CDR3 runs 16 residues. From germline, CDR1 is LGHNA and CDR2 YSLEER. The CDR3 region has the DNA TGCGCCAGCAGCGCTCGACTAGCGGGGGCCCAAGAGACCCAGTACTTC. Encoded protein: CASSARLAGAQETQYF.

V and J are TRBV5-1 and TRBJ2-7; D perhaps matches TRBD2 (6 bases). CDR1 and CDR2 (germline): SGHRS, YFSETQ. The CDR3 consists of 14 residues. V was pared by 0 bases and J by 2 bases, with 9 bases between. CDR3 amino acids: CASSLVAATYEQYF. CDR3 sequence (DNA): TGCGCCAGCAGCTTGGTAGCGGCTACCTACGAGCAGTACTTC.

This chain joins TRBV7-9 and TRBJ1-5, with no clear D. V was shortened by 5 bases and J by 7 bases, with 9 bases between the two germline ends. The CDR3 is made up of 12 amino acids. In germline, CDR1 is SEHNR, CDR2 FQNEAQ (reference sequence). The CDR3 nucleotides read TGTGCCAGCAGCCCCCCCGGACAGCCCCAGCATTTT. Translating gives CASSPPGQPQHF.

CDR3 sequence reads: CASSLRLAGEETQYF. Here the CDR3 DNA reads TGCGCCAGCAGCTTGAGACTAGCGGGAGAAGAGACCCAGTACTTC. V and J are TRBV5-1 and TRBJ2-5; 12 bases agree with TRBD2. Germline CDR1 reads SGHRS; CDR2 reads YFSETQ. V trimming: 1 base; J trimming: 3 bases; junction bases outside the gene matches: 1. This CDR3 comprises 15 residues.

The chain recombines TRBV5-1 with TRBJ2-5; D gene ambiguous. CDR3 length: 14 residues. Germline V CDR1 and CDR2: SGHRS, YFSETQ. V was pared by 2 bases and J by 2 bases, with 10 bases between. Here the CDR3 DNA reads TGCGCCAGCAGCTTTGGATCAGATCAAGAGACCCAGTACTTC. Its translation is CASSFGSDQETQYF.